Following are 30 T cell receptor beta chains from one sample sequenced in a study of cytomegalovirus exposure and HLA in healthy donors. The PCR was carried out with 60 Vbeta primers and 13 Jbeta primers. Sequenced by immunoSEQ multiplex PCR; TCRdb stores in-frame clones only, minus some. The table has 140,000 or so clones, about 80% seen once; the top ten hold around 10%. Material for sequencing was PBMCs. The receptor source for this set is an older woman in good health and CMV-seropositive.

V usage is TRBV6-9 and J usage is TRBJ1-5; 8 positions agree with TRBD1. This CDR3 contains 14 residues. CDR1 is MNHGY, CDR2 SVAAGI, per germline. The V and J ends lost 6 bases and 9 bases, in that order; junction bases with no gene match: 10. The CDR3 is CASSQGAAFRPQHF. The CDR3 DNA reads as TGTGCCAGCAGCCAGGGGGCAGCCTTTAGGCCCCAGCATTTT.

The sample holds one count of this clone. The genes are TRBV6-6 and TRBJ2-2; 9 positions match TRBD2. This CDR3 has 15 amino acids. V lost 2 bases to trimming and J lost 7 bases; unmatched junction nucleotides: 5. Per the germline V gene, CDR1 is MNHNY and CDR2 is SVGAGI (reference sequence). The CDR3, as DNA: TGTGCCAGCAGTTACCTTAGCGGGAGAAACGGGGAGCTGTTTTTT. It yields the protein CASSYLSGRNGELFF.

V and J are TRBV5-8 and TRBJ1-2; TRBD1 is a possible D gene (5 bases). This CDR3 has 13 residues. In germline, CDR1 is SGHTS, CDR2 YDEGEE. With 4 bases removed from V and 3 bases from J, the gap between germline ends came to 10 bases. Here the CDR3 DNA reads TGTGCCAGCAGCCGCCGGGGGGACTATGGCTACACCTTC. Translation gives CASSRRGDYGYTF.

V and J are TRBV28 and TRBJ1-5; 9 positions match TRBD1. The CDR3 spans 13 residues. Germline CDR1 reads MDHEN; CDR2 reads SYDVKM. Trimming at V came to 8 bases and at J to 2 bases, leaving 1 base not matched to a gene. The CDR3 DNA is TGTGCCAGCCGGACAGGGGGCAATCAGCCCCAGCATTTT. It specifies CASRTGGNQPQHF.

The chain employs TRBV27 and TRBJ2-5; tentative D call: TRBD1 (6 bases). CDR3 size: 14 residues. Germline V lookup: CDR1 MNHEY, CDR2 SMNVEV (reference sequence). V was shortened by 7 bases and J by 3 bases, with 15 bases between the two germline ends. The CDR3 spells CASNNGAGEETQYF. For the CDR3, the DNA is TGTGCCAGCAACAATGGCGCAGGGGAAGAGACCCAGTACTTC.

This CDR3 is CASSYTPGSNEQFF. CDR3 bases: TGTGCCAGCAGCTACACCCCCGGGAGCAATGAGCAGTTCTTC. The chain recombines TRBV7-9 with TRBJ2-1; D possibly corresponds to TRBD2 (6 bases). CDR1 is SEHNR, CDR2 FQNEAQ, per germline (reference sequence). Between the trimmed V and J ends, which lost 4 bases and 6 bases, there was a span of 13 bases. The CDR3 consists of 14 residues.

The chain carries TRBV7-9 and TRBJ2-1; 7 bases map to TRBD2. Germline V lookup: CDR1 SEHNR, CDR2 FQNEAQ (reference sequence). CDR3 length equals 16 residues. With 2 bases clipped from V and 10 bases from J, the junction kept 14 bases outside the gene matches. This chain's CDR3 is CASSLFFREEVGEQFF. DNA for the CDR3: TGTGCCAGCAGCTTATTTTTCCGGGAGGAGGTTGGGGAGCAGTTCTTC.

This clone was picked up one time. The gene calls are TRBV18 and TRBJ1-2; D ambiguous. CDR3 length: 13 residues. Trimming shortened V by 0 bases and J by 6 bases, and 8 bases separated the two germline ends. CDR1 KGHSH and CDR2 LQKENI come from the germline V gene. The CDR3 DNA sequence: TGTGCCAGCTCACCACCCGGTCCTGATGGCTACACCTTC. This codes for CASSPPGPDGYTF.

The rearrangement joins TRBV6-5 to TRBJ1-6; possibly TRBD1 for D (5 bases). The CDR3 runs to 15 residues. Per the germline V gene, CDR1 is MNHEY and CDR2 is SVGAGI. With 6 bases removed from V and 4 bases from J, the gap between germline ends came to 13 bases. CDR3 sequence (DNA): TGTGCCAGCAGACCCGCAGGGAGGTATAATTCACCCCTCCACTTT. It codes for CASRPAGRYNSPLHF.

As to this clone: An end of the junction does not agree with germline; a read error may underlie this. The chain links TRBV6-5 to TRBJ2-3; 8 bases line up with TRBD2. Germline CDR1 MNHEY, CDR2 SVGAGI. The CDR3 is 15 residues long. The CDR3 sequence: CASSYQGLVTDPQYF. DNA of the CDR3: TGTGCCAGCAGTTACCAGGGACTAGTAACAGATCCGCAGTATTTT.

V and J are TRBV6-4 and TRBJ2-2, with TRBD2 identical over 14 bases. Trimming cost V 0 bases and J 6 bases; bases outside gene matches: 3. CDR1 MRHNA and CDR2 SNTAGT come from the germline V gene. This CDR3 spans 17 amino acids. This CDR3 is CASSDSGLAGVPGELFF. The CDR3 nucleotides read TGTGCCAGCAGTGACTCGGGACTAGCGGGAGTTCCCGGGGAGCTGTTTTTT.

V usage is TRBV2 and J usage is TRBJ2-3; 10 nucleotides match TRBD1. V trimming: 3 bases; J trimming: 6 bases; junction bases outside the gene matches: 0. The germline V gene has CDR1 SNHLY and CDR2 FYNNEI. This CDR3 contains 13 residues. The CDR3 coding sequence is TGTGCCAGCAGTGAGGGACAGGGGGATACGCAGTATTTT. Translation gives CASSEGQGDTQYF.

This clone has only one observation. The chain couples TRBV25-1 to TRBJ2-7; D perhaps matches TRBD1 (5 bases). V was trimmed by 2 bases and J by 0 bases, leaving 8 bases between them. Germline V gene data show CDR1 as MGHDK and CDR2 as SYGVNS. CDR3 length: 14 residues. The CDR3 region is CASSEQGYSYEQYF. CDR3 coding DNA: TGTGCCAGCAGTGAACAGGGATACTCCTACGAGCAGTACTTC.

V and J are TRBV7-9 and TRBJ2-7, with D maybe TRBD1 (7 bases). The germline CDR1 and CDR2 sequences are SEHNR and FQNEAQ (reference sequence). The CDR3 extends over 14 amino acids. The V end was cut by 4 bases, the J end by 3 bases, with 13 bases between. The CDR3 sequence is CASSSAGQIYEQYF. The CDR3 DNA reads TGTGCCAGCAGCTCGGCGGGACAGATCTACGAGCAGTACTTC.

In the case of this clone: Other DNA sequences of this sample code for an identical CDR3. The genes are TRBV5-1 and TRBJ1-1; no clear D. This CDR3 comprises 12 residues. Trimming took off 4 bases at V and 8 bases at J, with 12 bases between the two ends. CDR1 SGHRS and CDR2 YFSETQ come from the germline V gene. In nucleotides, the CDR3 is TGCGCCAGCAGCCCCGAGACCGGGGAAGCTTTCTTT. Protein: CASSPETGEAFF. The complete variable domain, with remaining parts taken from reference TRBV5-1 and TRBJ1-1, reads KAGVTQTPRYLIKTRGQQVTLSCSPISGHRSVSWYQQTPGQGLQFLFEYFSETQRNKGNFPGRFSGRQFSNSRSEMNVSTLELGDSALYLCASSPETGEAFFGQGTRLTVV.

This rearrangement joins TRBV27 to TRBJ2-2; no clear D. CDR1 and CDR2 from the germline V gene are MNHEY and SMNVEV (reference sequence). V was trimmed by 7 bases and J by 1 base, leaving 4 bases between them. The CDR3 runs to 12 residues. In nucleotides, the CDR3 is TGTGCCAGCACAAAGAACACCGGGGAGCTGTTTTTT. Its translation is CASTKNTGELFF.

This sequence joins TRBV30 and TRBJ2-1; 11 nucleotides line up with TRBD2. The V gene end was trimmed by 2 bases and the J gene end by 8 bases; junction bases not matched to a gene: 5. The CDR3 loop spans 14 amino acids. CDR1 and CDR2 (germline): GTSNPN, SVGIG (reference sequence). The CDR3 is CAWSTSGGHHEQFF. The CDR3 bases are TGTGCCTGGAGTACTAGCGGGGGCCATCATGAGCAGTTCTTC.

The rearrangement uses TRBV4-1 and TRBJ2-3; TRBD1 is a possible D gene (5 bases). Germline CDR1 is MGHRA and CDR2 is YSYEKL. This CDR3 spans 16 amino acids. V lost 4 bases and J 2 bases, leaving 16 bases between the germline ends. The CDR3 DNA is TGCGCCAGCAGCCCCAGGGTGACGAGGAACACAGATACGCAGTATTTT. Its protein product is CASSPRVTRNTDTQYF.

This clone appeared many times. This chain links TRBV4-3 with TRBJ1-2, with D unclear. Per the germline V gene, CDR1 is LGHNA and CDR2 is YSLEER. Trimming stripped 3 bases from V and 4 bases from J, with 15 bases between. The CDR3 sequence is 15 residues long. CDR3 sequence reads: CASSQGSEGTYGYTF. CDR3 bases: TGCGCCAGCAGCCAGGGTTCGGAGGGAACCTATGGCTACACCTTC.

The CDR3 region is CASRPQGVYGYTF. The CDR3 region has the DNA TGTGCTAGCCGCCCACAGGGGGTCTATGGCTACACCTTC. This chain connects TRBV28 to TRBJ1-2, with 8 positions matching TRBD1. This CDR3 contains 13 residues. Germline-derived CDR1 and CDR2 are MDHEN and SYDVKM.

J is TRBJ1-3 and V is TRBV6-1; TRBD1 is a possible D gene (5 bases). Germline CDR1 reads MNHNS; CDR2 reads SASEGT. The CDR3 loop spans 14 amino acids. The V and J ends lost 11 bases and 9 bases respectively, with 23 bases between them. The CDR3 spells CAGGSPGWGGTIYF. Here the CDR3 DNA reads TGTGCCGGAGGGTCCCCAGGTTGGGGGGGCACCATATATTTT.

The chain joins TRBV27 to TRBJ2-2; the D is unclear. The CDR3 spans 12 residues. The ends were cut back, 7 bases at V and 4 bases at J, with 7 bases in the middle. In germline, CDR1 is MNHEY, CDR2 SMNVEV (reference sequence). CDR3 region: CASTSVTGELFF. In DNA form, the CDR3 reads TGTGCCAGCACTTCCGTCACCGGGGAGCTGTTTTTT.

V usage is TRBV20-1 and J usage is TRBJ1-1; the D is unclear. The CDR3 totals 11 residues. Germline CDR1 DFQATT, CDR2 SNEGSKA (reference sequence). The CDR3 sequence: CSEASGTEAFF. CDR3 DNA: TGCAGCGAGGCCTCGGGGACTGAAGCTTTCTTT.

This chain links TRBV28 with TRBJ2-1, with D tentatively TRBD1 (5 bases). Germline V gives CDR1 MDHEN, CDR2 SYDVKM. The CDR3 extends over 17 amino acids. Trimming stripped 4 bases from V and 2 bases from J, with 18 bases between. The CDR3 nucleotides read TGTGCCAGCAGTTCATCTACTCCAGGGCGCCCCTACAATGAGCAGTTCTTC. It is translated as CASSSSTPGRPYNEQFF.

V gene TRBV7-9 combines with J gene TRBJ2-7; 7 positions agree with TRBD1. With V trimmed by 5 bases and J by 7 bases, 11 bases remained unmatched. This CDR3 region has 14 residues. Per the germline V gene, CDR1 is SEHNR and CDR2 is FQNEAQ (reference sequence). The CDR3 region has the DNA TGTGCCAGCAGCCAAGGGGGCCAACACCGGGAGCAGTACTTC. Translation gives CASSQGGQHREQYF.

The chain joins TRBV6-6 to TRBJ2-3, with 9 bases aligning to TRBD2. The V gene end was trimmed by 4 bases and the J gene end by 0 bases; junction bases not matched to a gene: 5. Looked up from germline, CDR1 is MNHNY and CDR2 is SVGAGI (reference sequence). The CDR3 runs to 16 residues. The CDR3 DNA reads TGTGCCAGCAGTTCACTGACTAGCGGCAGCACAGATACGCAGTATTTT. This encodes CASSSLTSGSTDTQYF.

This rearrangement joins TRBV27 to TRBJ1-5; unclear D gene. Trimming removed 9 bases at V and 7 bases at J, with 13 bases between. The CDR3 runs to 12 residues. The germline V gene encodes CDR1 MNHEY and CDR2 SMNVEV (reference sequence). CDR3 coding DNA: TGTGCCAGTAGGAGTGGAGAACAGCCCCAGCATTTT. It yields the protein CASRSGEQPQHF.

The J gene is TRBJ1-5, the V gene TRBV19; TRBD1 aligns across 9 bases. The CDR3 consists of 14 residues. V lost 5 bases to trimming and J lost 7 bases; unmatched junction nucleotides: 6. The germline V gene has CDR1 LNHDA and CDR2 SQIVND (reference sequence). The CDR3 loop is CASSPQGAWQPQHF. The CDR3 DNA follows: TGTGCCAGTAGTCCACAGGGGGCTTGGCAGCCCCAGCATTTT.

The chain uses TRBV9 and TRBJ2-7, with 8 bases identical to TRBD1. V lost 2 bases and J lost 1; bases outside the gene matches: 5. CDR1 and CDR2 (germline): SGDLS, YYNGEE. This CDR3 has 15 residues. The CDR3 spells CASSVAGGASYEQYF. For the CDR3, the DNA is TGTGCCAGCAGCGTTGCAGGGGGCGCATCCTACGAGCAGTACTTC.

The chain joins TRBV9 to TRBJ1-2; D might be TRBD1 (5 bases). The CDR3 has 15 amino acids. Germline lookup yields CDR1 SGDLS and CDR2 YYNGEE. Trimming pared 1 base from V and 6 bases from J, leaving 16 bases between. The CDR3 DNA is TGTGCCAGCAGCGTATCCGTTGGGGGAGGGGATGGCTACACCTTC. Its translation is CASSVSVGGGDGYTF.